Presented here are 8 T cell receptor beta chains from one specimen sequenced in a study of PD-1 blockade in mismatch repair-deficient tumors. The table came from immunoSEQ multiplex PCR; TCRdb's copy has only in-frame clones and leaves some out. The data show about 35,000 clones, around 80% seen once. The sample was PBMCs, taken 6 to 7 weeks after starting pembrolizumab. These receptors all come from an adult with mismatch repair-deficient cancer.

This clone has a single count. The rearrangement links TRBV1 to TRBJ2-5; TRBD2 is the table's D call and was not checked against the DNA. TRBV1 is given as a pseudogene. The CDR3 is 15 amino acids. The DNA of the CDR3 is TGCACCAGCAGCCAGCGAGGTAGCGAGGTGGGGGGCCAGTACTTC. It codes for CTSSQRGSEVGGQYF.

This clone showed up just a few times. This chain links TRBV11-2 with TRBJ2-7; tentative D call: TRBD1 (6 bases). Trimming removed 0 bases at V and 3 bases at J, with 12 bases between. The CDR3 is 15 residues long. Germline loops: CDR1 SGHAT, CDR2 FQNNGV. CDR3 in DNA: TGTGCCAGCAGCTTAGAACGGGACACTTACTACGAGCAGTACTTC. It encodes CASSLERDTYYEQYF.

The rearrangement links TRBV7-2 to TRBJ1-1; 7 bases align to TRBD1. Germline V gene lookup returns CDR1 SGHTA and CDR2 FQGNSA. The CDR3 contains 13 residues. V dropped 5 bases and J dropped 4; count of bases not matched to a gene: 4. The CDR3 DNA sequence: TGTGCCAGCAGCGACCGGGACAGCACTGAAGCTTTCTTT. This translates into CASSDRDSTEAFF.

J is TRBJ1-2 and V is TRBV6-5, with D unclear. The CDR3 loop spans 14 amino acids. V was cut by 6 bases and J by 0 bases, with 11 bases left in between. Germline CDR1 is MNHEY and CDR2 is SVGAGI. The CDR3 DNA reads TGTGCCAGCAGACCGACAAGAACTAACTATGGCTACACCTTC. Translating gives CASRPTRTNYGYTF.

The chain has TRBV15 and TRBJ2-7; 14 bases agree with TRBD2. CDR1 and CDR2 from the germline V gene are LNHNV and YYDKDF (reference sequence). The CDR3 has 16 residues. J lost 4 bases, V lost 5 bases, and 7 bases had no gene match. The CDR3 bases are TGTGCCACCAGCGGTGGGACTAGCGGGAGCCGGTACGAGCAGTACTTC. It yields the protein CATSGGTSGSRYEQYF.

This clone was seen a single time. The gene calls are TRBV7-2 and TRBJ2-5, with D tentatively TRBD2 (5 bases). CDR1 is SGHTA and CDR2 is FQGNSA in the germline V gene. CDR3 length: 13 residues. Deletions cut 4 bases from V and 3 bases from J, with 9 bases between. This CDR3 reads CASSSRREETQYF. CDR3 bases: TGTGCCAGCAGCTCCAGGCGGGAAGAGACCCAGTACTTC.

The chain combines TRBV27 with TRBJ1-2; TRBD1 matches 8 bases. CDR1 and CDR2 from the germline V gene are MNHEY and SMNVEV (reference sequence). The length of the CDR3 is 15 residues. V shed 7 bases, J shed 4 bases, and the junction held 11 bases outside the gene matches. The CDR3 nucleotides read TGTGCCAGCACCTACACAGGGGGGAAGACCTATGGCTACACCTTC. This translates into CASTYTGGKTYGYTF.

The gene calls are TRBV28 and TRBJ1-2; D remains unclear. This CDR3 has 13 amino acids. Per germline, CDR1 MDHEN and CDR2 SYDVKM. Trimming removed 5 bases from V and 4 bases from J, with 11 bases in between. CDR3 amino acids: CASSAQAFYGYTF. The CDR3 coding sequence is TGTGCCAGCAGTGCCCAGGCATTCTATGGCTACACCTTC.